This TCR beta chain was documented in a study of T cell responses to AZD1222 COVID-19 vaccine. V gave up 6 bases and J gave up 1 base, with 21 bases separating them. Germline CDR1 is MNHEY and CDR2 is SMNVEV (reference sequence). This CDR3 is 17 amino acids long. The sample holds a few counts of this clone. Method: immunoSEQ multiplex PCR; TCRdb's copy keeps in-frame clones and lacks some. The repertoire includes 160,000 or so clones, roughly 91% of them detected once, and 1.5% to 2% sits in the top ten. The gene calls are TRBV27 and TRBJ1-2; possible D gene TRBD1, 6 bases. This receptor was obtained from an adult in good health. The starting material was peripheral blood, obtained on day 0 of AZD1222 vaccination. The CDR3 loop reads CASSLLGQSRINYGYTF. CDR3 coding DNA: TGTGCCAGCAGCCTCCTCGGACAGAGTCGTATTAACTATGGCTACACCTTC.